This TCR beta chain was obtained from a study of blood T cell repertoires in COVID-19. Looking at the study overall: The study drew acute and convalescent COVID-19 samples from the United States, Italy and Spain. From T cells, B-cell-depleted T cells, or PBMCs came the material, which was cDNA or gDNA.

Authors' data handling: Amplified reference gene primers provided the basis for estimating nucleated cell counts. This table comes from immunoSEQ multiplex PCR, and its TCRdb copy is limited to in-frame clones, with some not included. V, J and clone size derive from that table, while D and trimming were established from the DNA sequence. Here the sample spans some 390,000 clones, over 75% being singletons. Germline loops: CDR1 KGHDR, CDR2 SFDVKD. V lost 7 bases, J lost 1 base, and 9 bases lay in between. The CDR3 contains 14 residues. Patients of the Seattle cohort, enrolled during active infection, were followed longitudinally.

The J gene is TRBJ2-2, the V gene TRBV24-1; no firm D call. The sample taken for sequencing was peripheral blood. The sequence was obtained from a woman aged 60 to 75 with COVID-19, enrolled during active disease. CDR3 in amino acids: CATSPYRNTGELFF. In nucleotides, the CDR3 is TGTGCCACCAGCCCTTACAGGAACACCGGGGAGCTGTTTTTT.